This section outlines one TCR beta chain sequence together with its context. No cognate antigen has been identified for it. No much larger clone is present one base from it, and per-base qualities are unavailable. Reading from cysteine to phenylalanine, the CDR3 counts 17 amino acids. Just the 51-base CDR3 DNA is kept, in frame starting at base 1. Trimming costs V 3 bases and J 0 bases, and their ends lie 17 bases apart. Via the germline V gene, CDR1 is SGHRS and CDR2 YFSETQ. Sequencer: Illumina HiSeq 2500. TCR beta libraries were prepared by quantitative 5'-RACE with molecular barcodes. Regarding the original processing steps: To identify disease-linked TCR variants, a new computational method was used, one built on a probabilistic model of VDJ rearrangement. TCRdb reworked the public reads: Q25 trimming with fastp, MiXCR clone assembly, productive beta chains retained. Entries that share a CDR3 protein sequence are merged under the most common genes and DNA. The V and J calls and clone size come from TCRdb's table, not from the authors' own analysis. The table for this sample lists over 700,000 distinct CDR3 sequences; around 17% of them were counted only once. The ten largest clones add up to under 20% of the sample.

This record belongs to a study of CD8 T cells in ankylosing spondylitis (dated 2017 in TCRdb). About the investigation overall: The study set out to find disease-linked TCR variants by profiling T cell receptor beta repertoires in ankylosing spondylitis patients and healthy donors. In total, the full study cohort was made up of some 110 healthy donors and about two dozen ankylosing spondylitis patients. Samples of peripheral blood were taken, and for ankylosing spondylitis patients, synovial fluid was collected as well.

General findings and caveats noted by the study authors: Significant enrichment of the disease-linked clones was reported in matched synovial fluid samples from ankylosing spondylitis patients. Some motif variants had previously been reported in the synovial fluid and blood of reactive arthritis patients, which suggests shared mechanisms of disease initiation. A TCR beta motif made up of eight highly homologous amino acid variants appeared to be characteristic of blood from ankylosing spondylitis patients. The disease-linked clones had a CD8+ phenotype and were found at relatively low frequencies in peripheral blood.

This receptor chain uses TRBV5-1 and TRBJ2-3, with no reliable assignment of the D segment. This clonotype originated in a male donor with ankylosing spondylitis. Sequencing input: blood, either unsorted or a sorted T cell fraction (not recorded which). The CDR3 protein is CASSSGGTSTSTDTQYF. The sequenced DNA: TGCGCCAGCAGCTCCGGCGGAACATCCACTAGCACAGATACGCAGTATTTT.